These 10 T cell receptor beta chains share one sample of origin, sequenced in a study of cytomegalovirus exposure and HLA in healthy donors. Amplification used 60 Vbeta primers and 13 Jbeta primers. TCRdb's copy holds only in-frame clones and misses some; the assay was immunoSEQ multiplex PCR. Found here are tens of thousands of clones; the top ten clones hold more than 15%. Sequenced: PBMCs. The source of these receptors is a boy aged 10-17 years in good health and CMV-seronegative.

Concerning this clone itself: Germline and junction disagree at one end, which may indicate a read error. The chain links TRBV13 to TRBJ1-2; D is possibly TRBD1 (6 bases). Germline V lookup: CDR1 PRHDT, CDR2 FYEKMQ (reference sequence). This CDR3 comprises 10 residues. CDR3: CASGPGETPF. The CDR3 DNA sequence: TGTGCCAGCGGGCCAGGGGAGACCCCTTTC.

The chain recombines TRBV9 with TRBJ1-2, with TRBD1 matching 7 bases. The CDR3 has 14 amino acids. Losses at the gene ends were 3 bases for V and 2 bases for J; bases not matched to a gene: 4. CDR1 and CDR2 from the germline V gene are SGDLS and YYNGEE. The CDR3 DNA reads TGTGCCAGCAGCGGACAGACAGGGAACTATGGCTACACCTTC. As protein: CASSGQTGNYGYTF.

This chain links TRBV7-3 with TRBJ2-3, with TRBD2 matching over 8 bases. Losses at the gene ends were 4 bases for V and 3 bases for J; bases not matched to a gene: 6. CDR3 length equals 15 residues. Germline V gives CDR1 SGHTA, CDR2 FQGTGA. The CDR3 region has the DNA TGTGCCAGCAGCTACACTAGCGGACCTACAGATACGCAGTATTTT. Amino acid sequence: CASSYTSGPTDTQYF.

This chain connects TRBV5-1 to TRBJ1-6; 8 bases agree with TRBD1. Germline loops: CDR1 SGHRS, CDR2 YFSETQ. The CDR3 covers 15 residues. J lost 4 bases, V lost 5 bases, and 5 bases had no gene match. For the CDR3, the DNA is TGCGCCAGCAGTTCCGGGACAGGTTATAATTCACCCCTCCACTTT. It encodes CASSSGTGYNSPLHF.

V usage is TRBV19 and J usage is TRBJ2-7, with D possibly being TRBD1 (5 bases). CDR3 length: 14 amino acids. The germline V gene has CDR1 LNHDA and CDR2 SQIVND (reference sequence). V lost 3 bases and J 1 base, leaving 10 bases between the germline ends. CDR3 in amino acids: CASSINRISYEQYF. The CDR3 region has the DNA TGTGCCAGTAGTATCAACAGGATTTCCTACGAGCAGTACTTC.

In DNA, the CDR3 is TGTGCCAGCAGTTATTTGACAGGGAAAAGGTCGGGACTGTTTTTT. This sequence encodes CASSYLTGKRSGLFF. The V gene is TRBV6-5, the J gene TRBJ1-4; 7 nucleotides line up with TRBD1. Trimming cost V 3 bases and J 13 bases; bases outside gene matches: 14. Germline assignment: CDR1 MNHEY and CDR2 SVGAGI. The CDR3 contains 15 residues.

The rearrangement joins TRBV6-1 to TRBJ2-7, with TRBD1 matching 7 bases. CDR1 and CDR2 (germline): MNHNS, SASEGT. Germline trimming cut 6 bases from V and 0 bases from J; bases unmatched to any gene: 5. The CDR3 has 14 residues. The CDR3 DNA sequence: TGTGCCAGCAGGCCGGGACAGAGCTCCTACGAGCAGTACTTC. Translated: CASRPGQSSYEQYF.

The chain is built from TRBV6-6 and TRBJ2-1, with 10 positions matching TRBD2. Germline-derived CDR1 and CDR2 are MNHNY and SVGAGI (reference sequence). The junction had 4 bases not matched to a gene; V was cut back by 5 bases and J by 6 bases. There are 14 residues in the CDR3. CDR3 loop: CASSGGLAVNEQFF. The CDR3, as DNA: TGTGCCAGCAGTGGCGGACTAGCGGTCAATGAGCAGTTCTTC.

The CDR3 is CASSDPRGGDLETQYF. CDR3 DNA: TGTGCCAGCAGCGACCCACGTGGGGGGGATCTGGAGACCCAGTACTTC. The chain links TRBV9 to TRBJ2-5, with 7 positions matching TRBD2. This CDR3 region has 16 residues. The germline CDR1 and CDR2 sequences are SGDLS and YYNGEE. With 3 bases clipped from V and 5 bases from J, the junction kept 13 bases outside the gene matches.

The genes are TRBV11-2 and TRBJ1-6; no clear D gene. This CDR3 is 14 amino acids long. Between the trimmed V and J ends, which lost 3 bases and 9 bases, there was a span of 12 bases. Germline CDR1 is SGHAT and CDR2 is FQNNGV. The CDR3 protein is CASSLRVSGSPLHF. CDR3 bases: TGTGCCAGCAGCTTGAGGGTTTCTGGTTCACCCCTCCACTTT.